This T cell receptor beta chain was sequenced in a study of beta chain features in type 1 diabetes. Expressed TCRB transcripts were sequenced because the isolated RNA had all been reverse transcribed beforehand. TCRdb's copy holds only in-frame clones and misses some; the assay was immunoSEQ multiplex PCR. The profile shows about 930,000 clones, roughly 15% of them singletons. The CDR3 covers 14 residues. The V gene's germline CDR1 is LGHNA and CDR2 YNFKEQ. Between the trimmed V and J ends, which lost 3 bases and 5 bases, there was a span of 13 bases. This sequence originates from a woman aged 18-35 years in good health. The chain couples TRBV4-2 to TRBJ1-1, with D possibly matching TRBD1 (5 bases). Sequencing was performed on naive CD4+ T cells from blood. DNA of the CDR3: TGTGCCAGCAGCCATGATGGGGGAAGAACTGAAGCTTTCTTT. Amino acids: CASSHDGGRTEAFF.